The clone carrying this T cell receptor beta chain has a handful of counts. The sample is drawn from a study of blood T cell repertoires in COVID-19. Assay used: immunoSEQ multiplex PCR; TCRdb lists only in-frame clones, some missing. The data contain 250,000 to 300,000 clones, 86% of them singletons. Germline CDR1 and CDR2: SSHAT and FNYEAQ (reference sequence). The V end was cut by 3 bases, the J end by 3 bases, with 5 bases between. The CDR3 is made up of 13 amino acids. The TCR was taken from a woman in her twenties or thirties with COVID-19, enrolled during active disease. V is TRBV7-7 and J is TRBJ2-2; D ambiguous. Sequencing was carried out using peripheral blood. CDR3 DNA sequence: TGTGCCAGCAGCTTTTCGTACACCGGGGAGCTGTTTTTT. Amino acid sequence: CASSFSYTGELFF.